This TCR beta chain was sequenced during a study of shared clonotypes between healthy human individuals. General study results and limits: Rarefaction showed that sequencing of sorted subsets was incomplete (despite large depth).

TCRdb's table, derived via immunoSEQ multiplex PCR, lists solely in-frame clones and lacks some. The sample contains under 2.5 million clones, roughly 90% of which appear only once. J lost 4 bases, V lost 0 bases, and 6 bases had no gene match. Germline-derived CDR1 and CDR2 are SGDLS and YYNGEE. The CDR3 has 15 residues. Regarding this clone: The antigen is unknown.

The sequenced sample was naive CD4+ T cells from PBMCs. Subset described: CD45RA+ positively selected. The sequence derives from a man aged 18 to 35 in good health. Some clones in this sample may be carry-over from other donors' samples. The chain recombines TRBV9 with TRBJ1-1, with TRBD1 matching over 7 bases. CDR3 region: CASSVVPGGGTEAFF. CDR3 DNA sequence: TGTGCCAGCAGCGTAGTTCCAGGGGGAGGCACTGAAGCTTTCTTT.